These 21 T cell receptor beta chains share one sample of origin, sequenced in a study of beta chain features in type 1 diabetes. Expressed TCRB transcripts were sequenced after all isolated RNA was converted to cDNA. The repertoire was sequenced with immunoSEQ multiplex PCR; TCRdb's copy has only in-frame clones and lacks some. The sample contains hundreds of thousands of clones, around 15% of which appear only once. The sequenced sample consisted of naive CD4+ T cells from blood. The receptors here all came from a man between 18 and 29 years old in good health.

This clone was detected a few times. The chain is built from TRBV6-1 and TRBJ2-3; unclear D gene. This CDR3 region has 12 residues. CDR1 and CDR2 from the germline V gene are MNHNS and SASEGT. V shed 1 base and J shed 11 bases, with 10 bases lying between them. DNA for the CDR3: TGTGCCAGCAGTGAAGGACCCAGCCTGCAGTATTTT. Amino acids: CASSEGPSLQYF.

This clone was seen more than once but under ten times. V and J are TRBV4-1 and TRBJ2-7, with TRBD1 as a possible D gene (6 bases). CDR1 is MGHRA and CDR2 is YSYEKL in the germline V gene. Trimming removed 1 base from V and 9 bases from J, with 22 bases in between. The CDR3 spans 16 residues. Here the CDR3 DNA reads TGCGCCAGCAGCCAAGGCGGAGGCAGGGGCGCTTTGGGGCAGTACTTC. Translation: CASSQGGGRGALGQYF.

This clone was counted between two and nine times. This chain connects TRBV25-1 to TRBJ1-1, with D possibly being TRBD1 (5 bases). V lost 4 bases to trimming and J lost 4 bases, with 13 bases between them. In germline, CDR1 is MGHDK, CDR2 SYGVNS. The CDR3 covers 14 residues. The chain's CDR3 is CASSGIWGSTEAFF. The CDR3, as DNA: TGTGCCAGCAGTGGAATTTGGGGGAGCACTGAAGCTTTCTTT.

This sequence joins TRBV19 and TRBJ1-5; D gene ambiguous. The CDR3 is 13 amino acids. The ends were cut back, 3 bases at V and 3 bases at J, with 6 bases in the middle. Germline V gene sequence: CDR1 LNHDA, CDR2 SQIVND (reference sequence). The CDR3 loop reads CASSMSINQPQHF. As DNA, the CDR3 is TGTGCCAGTAGTATGTCGATCAATCAGCCCCAGCATTTT.

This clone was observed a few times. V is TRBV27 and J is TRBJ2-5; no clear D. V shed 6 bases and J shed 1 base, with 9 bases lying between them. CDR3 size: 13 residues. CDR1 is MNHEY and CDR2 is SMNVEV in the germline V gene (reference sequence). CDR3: CASRLSGQETQYF. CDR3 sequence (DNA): TGTGCCAGCAGACTTTCAGGCCAAGAGACCCAGTACTTC.

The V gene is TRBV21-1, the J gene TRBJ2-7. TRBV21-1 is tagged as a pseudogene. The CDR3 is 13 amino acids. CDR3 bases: TGTGCCAGCAGCAAAGTAGTAGGGAACGAGCAGTACTTC. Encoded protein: CASSKVVGNEQYF.

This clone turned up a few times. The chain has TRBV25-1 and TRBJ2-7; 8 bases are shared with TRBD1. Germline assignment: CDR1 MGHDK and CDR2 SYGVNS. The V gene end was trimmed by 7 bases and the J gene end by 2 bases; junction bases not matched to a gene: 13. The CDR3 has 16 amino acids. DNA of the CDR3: TGTGCCAGCACTCTAATCACAGGGACAGGTGCCTACGAGCAGTACTTC. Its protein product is CASTLITGTGAYEQYF.

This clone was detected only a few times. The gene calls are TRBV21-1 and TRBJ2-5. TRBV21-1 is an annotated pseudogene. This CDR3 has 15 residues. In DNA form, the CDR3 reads TGTGCCAGCAGCACCCGGGACCGGGATAGGGAGACCCAGTACTTC. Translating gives CASSTRDRDRETQYF.

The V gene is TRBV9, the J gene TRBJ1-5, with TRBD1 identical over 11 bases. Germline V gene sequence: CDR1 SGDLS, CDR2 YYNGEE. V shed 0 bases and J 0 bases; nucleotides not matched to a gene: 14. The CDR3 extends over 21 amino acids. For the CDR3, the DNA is TGTGCCAGCAGCGTAGCGGACAGGGGGCACAACCCGGGAAATAGCAATCAGCCCCAGCATTTT. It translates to CASSVADRGHNPGNSNQPQHF.

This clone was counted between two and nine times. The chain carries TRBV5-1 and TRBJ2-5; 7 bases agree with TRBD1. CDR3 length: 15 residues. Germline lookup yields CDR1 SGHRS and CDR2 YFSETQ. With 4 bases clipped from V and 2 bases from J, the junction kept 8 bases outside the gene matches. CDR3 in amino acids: CASSQDRATQETQYF. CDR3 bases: TGCGCCAGCAGCCAAGACAGGGCCACTCAAGAGACCCAGTACTTC.

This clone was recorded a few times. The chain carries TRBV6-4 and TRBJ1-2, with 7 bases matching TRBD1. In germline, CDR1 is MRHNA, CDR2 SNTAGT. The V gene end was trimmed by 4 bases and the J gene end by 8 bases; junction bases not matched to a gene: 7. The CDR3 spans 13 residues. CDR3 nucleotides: TGTGCCAGCAGTGGCATGACAGGGCAAGGCTACACCTTC. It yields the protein CASSGMTGQGYTF.

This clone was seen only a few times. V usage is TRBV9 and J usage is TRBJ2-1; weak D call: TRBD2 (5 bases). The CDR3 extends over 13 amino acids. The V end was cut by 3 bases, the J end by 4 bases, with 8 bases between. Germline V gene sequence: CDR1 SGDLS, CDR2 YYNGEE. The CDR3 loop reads CASSGEIYNEQFF. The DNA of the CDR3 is TGTGCCAGCAGCGGGGAGATTTACAATGAGCAGTTCTTC.

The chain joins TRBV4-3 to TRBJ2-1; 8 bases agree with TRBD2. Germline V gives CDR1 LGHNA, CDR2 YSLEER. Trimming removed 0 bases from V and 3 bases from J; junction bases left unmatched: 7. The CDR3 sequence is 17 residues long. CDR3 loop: CASSQDSGSWGYNEQFF. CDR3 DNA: TGCGCCAGCAGCCAAGACAGCGGGAGCTGGGGCTACAATGAGCAGTTCTTC.

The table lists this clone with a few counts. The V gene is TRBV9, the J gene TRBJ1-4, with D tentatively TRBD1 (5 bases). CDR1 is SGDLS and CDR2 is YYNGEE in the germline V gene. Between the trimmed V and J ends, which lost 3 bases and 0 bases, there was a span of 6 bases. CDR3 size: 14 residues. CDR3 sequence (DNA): TGTGCCAGCAGCGCAGGGTCAACTAATGAAAAACTGTTTTTT. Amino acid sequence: CASSAGSTNEKLFF.

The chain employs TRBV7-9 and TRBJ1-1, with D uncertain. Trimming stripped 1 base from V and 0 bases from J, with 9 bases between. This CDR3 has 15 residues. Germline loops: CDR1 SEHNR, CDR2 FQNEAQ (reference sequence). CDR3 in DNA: TGTGCCAGCAGCTTAGATACTACCGTGAACACTGAAGCTTTCTTT. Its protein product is CASSLDTTVNTEAFF.

The CDR3 loop reads CASSPPSATQYF. Here the CDR3 DNA reads TGTGCCAGCTCACCCCCATCGGCTACGCAGTATTTT. This chain uses TRBV18 with TRBJ2-3; D is undetermined. Trimming cost V 3 bases and J 8 bases, with 9 bases left between them. Germline assignment: CDR1 KGHSH and CDR2 LQKENI. This CDR3 comprises 12 residues.

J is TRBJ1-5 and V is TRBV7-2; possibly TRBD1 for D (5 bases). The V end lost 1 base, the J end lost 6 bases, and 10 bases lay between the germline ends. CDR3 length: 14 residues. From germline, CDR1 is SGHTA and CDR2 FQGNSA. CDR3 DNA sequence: TGTGCCAGCAGCTTAGTGGGGGGGGGTCAGCCCCAGCATTTT. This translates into CASSLVGGGQPQHF.

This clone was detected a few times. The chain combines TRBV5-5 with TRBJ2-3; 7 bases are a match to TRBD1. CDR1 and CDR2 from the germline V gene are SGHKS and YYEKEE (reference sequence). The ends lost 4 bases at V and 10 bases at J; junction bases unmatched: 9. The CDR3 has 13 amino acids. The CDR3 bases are TGTGCCAGCAGCCTGGCCCCGGGACAGCCGCAGTATTTT. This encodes CASSLAPGQPQYF.

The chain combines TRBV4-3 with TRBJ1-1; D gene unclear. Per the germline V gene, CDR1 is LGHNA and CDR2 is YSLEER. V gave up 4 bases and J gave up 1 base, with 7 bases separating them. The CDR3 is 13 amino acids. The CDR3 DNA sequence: TGCGCCAGCAGCCGAATACCGAACACTGAAGCTTTCTTT. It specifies CASSRIPNTEAFF.

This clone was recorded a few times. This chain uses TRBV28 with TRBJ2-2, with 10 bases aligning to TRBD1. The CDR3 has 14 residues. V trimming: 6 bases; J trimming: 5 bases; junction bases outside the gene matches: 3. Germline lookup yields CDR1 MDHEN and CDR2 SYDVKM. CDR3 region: CASRRQGATGELFF. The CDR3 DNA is TGTGCCAGCAGGAGACAGGGGGCTACCGGGGAGCTGTTTTTT.

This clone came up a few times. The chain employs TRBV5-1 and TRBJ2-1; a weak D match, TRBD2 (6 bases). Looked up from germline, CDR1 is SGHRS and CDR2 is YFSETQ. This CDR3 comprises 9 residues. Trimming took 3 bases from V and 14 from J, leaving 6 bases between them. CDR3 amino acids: CASSSGEFF. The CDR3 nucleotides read TGCGCCAGCAGCTCGGGGGAGTTCTTC.